The T cell receptor beta chain under discussion was sequenced for a study of identical twins. Whole-study findings and limits: Cord blood's abundant beta clonotypes had fewer insertions, unlike memory repertoires. Compared with unrelated sharing, twin-shared out-of-frame alpha sequences had more low-probability sequences.

In TCRdb, the 5' RACE reads were re-called with MiXCR into one record per CDR3 protein. In the table there are more than 1.5 million distinct CDR3 sequences, less than 40% of which are singletons. Concerning this clonotype itself: Its antigen is currently unknown.

The CDR3 totals 17 residues. The V gene's germline CDR1 is MGHRA and CDR2 YSYEKL. Trimming cost V 4 bases and J 0 bases, with 16 bases left between them. The chain uses TRBV4-1 and TRBJ2-1; D is undetermined. The clonotype comes from a newborn girl in good health. What was sequenced was cord blood. In DNA, the CDR3 is TGCGCCAGCAGCCGTCGACCCACAGCTACCTCCTACAATGAGCAGTTCTTC. Encoded protein: CASSRRPTATSYNEQFF.